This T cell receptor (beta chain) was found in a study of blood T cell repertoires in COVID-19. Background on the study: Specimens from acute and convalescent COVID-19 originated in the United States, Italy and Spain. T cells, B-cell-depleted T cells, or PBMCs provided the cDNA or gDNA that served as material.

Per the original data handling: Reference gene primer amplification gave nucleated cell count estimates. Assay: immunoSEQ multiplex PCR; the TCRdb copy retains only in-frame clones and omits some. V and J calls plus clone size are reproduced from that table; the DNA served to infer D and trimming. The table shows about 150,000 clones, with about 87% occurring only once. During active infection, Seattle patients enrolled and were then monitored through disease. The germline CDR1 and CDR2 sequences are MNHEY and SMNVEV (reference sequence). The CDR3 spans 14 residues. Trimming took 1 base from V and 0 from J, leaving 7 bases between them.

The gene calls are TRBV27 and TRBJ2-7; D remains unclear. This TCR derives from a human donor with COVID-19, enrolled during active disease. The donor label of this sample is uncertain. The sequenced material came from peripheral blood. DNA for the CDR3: TGTGCCAGCAGTTTATACAAGTTCTCCTACGAGCAGTACTTC. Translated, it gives CASSLYKFSYEQYF.